This T cell receptor (beta chain) was documented in a study of cytomegalovirus exposure and HLA in healthy donors. The PCR contained 60 Vbeta and 13 Jbeta primers. Assay used: immunoSEQ multiplex PCR; TCRdb lists only in-frame clones, some missing. The sample has over 150,000 clones, 65% to 70% seen once; the top ten hold just under 4.5%. The receptor was derived from a woman under 30 in good health and CMV-seropositive. Sequencing was performed on PBMCs.

DNA for the CDR3: TGTGCCAGCAGCGTAACAGGAGTTAACACTGAAGCTTTCTTT. This encodes CASSVTGVNTEAFF. This chain uses TRBV9 with TRBJ1-1, with D possibly TRBD1 on 5 matching bases. The CDR3 is 14 residues long. V was clipped by 1 base and J by 2 bases, with 9 bases between them. Germline loops: CDR1 SGDLS, CDR2 YYNGEE.